A few counts support the clone carrying this TCR beta chain. Between the trimmed V and J ends, which lost 4 bases and 5 bases, there was a span of 12 bases. This CDR3 spans 14 amino acids. Germline lookup yields CDR1 SGHRS and CDR2 YFSETQ. In TCRdb, the RT-PCR reads were re-called with MiXCR into one record per CDR3 protein. This sample yields approximately 160,000 distinct CDR3 sequences, of which roughly 24% are seen a single time; roughly a quarter belongs to the top ten. The sample is drawn from a study of patients and donors after allogeneic stem cell transplantation. What was sequenced was blood, either unsorted or a sorted T cell fraction (not recorded which). The clonotype comes from a human donor who was either an allogeneic HSCT recipient or a stem cell or donor lymphocyte infusion donor (not recorded which). It is not recorded whose cells these are; they may come from a transplant donor. The chain recombines TRBV5-1 with TRBJ1-4, with D hard to call. For the CDR3, the DNA is TGCGCCAGCAGCCCTCCAGAGTTGAATGAAAAACTGTTTTTT. Translating gives CASSPPELNEKLFF. Complete variable domain (other parts from reference TRBV5-1 and TRBJ1-4): KAGVTQTPRYLIKTRGQQVTLSCSPISGHRSVSWYQQTPGQGLQFLFEYFSETQRNKGNFPGRFSGRQFSNSRSEMNVSTLELGDSALYLCASSPPELNEKLFFGSGTQLSVL.